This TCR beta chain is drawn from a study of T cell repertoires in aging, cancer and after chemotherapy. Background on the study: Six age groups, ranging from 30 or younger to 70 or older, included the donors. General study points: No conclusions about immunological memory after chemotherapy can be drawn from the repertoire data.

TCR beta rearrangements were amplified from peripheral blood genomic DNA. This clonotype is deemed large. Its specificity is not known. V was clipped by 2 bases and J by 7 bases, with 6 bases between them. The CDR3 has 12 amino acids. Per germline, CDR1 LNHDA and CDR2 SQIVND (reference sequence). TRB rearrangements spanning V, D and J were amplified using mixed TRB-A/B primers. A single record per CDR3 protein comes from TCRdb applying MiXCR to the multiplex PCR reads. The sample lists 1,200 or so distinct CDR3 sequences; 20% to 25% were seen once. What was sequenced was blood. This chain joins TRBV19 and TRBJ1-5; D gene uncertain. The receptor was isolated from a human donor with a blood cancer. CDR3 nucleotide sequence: TGTGCCAGTAGTATAATCGGGCAGCCCCAGCATTTT. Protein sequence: CASSIIGQPQHF.